This T cell receptor (beta chain) is drawn from a study of T cell changes during pregnancy in multiple sclerosis. The CDR3 totals 14 residues. V lost 3 bases, J lost 4 bases, and 12 bases lay in between. Germline CDR1 and CDR2: MDHEN and SYDVKM. Here immunoSEQ multiplex PCR was the method, and the copy in TCRdb shows in-frame clones only, minus some. The sample carries 16,000 or so clones, approximately 95% recorded once. The receptor was isolated from a female donor with multiple sclerosis, enrolled in a pregnancy study. The sample was peripheral blood, taken in the third trimester of pregnancy. This rearrangement joins TRBV28 to TRBJ1-1, with D perhaps matching TRBD1 (5 bases). CDR3 nucleotide sequence: TGTGCCAGCAGTTTCTTCAGCGGGGGCACTGAAGCTTTCTTT. Its protein product is CASSFFSGGTEAFF. The entire variable domain, with the rest obtained from reference TRBV28 and TRBJ1-1, is as follows: DVKVTQSSRYLVKRTGEKVFLECVQDMDHENMFWYRQDPGLGLRLIYFSYDVKMKEKGDIPEGYSVSREKKERFSLILESASTNQTSMYLCASSFFSGGTEAFFGQGTRLTVV.